What follows are 11 T cell receptor beta chains derived from one specimen sequenced in a study of cytomegalovirus exposure and HLA in healthy donors. Researchers ran the PCR with 60 Vbeta and 13 Jbeta primers. The data were produced by immunoSEQ multiplex PCR, yet TCRdb's version contains in-frame clones alone and is incomplete. Among around 100,000 clones, about 74% were seen once, and the ten largest hold 4.5% to 5%. The sequenced sample was PBMCs. These receptors all stem from a woman aged 18 to 35 in good health and CMV-seropositive.

This clone was observed a handful of times. The CDR3 reads CASSPPLGRGSGANVLTF. The CDR3 DNA reads TGTGCCAGCAGCCCACCCTTGGGCCGGGGAAGCGGGGCCAACGTCCTGACTTTC. This sequence joins TRBV14 and TRBJ2-6, with a weak D call TRBD2 (5 bases). V was trimmed by 4 bases and J by 4 bases, leaving 20 bases between them. This CDR3 is built from 18 residues. In germline, CDR1 is SGHDN, CDR2 FVKESK. Looking up the rest from reference TRBV14 and TRBJ2-6 gives the full variable domain: EAGVTQFPSHSVIEKGQTVTLRCDPISGHDNLYWYRRVMGKEIKFLLHFVKESKQDESGMPNNRFLAERTGGTYSTLKVQPAELEDSGVYFCASSPPLGRGSGANVLTFGAGSRLTVL.

The chain links TRBV30 to TRBJ2-6; tentative D call: TRBD2 (5 bases). Trimming shortened V by 2 bases and J by 0 bases, and 14 bases separated the two germline ends. CDR1 is GTSNPN, CDR2 SVGIG, per germline (reference sequence). The length of the CDR3 is 17 residues. CDR3 DNA sequence: TGTGCCTGGAGTTCCCCCCGGGGTACCTCTGGGGCCAACGTCCTGACTTTC. Its protein product is CAWSSPRGTSGANVLTF.

The rearrangement links TRBV27 to TRBJ2-3, with 12 bases matching TRBD2. Germline assignment: CDR1 MNHEY and CDR2 SMNVEV (reference sequence). Losses at the gene ends were 5 bases for V and 3 bases for J; bases not matched to a gene: 6. This CDR3 has 16 residues. CDR3 region: CASSAGLAGRTDTQYF. In DNA form, the CDR3 reads TGTGCCAGCAGTGCCGGACTAGCGGGAAGAACAGATACGCAGTATTTT.

Comments on this clone: Other DNA sequences within the sample encode an identical CDR3. The chain combines TRBV28 with TRBJ1-1, with a weak D call TRBD1 (6 bases). This CDR3 has 14 residues. The ends were cut back, 2 bases at V and 1 base at J, with 8 bases in the middle. The germline gives CDR1 MDHEN, CDR2 SYDVKM. The CDR3 region is CASSLRTANTEAFF. Written as DNA, the CDR3 is TGTGCCAGCAGTTTACGGACAGCGAACACTGAAGCTTTCTTT.

V is TRBV9 and J is TRBJ2-5; 7 bases agree with TRBD2. The CDR3 has 14 amino acids. The V gene's germline CDR1 is SGDLS and CDR2 YYNGEE. Germline trimming cut 3 bases from V and 1 base from J; bases unmatched to any gene: 3. The CDR3 loop is CASSAGRSQETQYF. DNA of the CDR3: TGTGCCAGCAGCGCCGGGAGGTCCCAAGAGACCCAGTACTTC.

The CDR3 DNA is TGTGCCAGCTGCACCCAGGGGGCTCGGGGCTACACCTTC. Amino acids: CASCTQGARGYTF. J is TRBJ1-2 and V is TRBV6-1; 8 nucleotides match TRBD1. Germline CDR1 reads MNHNS; CDR2 reads SASEGT. This CDR3 has 13 amino acids. Trimming took 8 bases from V and 8 from J; bases not matched to a gene: 10.

The rearrangement uses TRBV19 and TRBJ2-7; 11 nucleotides align to TRBD2. This CDR3 spans 18 amino acids. V was clipped by 5 bases and J by 3 bases; unmatched bases: 15. The V gene's germline CDR1 is LNHDA and CDR2 SQIVND (reference sequence). This CDR3 is CASSWGLTGTSGVYEQYF. The CDR3 DNA reads as TGTGCCAGTAGTTGGGGACTCACCGGGACTAGCGGAGTCTACGAGCAGTACTTC.

The rearrangement joins TRBV27 to TRBJ1-3; no definite D call. The V gene's germline CDR1 is MNHEY and CDR2 SMNVEV (reference sequence). This CDR3 is 14 amino acids long. Trimming shortened V by 2 bases and J by 1 base, and 6 bases separated the two germline ends. The CDR3 sequence is CASSLRGSGNTIYF. CDR3 DNA sequence: TGTGCCAGCAGTTTACGGGGATCTGGAAACACCATATATTTT.

The chain combines TRBV6-5 with TRBJ1-1, with D perhaps TRBD1 (5 bases). The germline V gene encodes CDR1 MNHEY and CDR2 SVGAGI. This CDR3 is 15 amino acids long. V was shortened by 0 bases and J by 1 base, with 9 bases between the two germline ends. Written as DNA, the CDR3 is TGTGCCAGCAGTTACTCAATCGGACAGAACACTGAAGCTTTCTTT. It yields the protein CASSYSIGQNTEAFF.

The rearrangement joins TRBV7-6 to TRBJ1-1, with a tentative D call TRBD1 (5 bases). The germline gives CDR1 SGHVS, CDR2 FNYEAQ. Trimming took 4 bases from V and 4 from J, leaving 16 bases between them. CDR3 length equals 15 residues. As DNA, the CDR3 is TGTGCCAGCAGCTCAGGGACTGCTCCTTTCACTGAAGCTTTCTTT. As protein: CASSSGTAPFTEAFF.

This chain uses TRBV5-1 with TRBJ1-1, with a tentative D call TRBD1 (5 bases). The CDR3 is made up of 14 amino acids. The V end lost 5 bases, the J end lost 5 bases, and 16 bases lay between the germline ends. CDR1 is SGHRS and CDR2 is YFSETQ in the germline V gene. CDR3 residues: CASSQQDVRTEAFF. The CDR3 DNA follows: TGCGCCAGCAGTCAACAGGACGTCCGGACTGAAGCTTTCTTT.